This passage covers 9 T cell receptor beta chains from one sample sequenced in a study of cytomegalovirus exposure and HLA in healthy donors. Primers: 60 Vbeta forward and 13 Jbeta reverse. Method: immunoSEQ multiplex PCR; TCRdb's copy keeps in-frame clones and lacks some. This sample's table has about 40,000 clones. The sample was PBMCs. The receptors stem from a man aged 35-49 years in good health and CMV-seropositive.

The chain has TRBV6-5 and TRBJ1-4, with 7 positions matching TRBD1. This CDR3 is built from 14 residues. CDR1 and CDR2 from the germline V gene are MNHEY and SVGAGI. V dropped 2 bases and J dropped 7; count of bases not matched to a gene: 4. The CDR3 region has the DNA TGTGCCAGCAGTTACGTCAGGGGGGTTGAAAAACTGTTTTTT. Translated: CASSYVRGVEKLFF.

This chain uses TRBV11-1 with TRBJ2-7, with a possible D match to TRBD2 (6 bases). Looked up from germline, CDR1 is SGHAT and CDR2 is FQDESV (reference sequence). V lost 1 base, J lost 1 base, and 14 bases lay in between. The CDR3 runs 16 residues. CDR3 region: CASSLVAGTGSYEQYF. CDR3 DNA: TGTGCCAGCAGCTTAGTTGCCGGGACTGGGTCCTACGAGCAGTACTTC.

The chain employs TRBV6-4 and TRBJ1-1; TRBD1 agrees at 10 bases. Germline V gives CDR1 MRHNA, CDR2 SNTAGT. The CDR3 is made up of 15 amino acids. Germline trimming cut 0 bases from V and 4 bases from J; bases unmatched to any gene: 2. DNA for the CDR3: TGTGCCAGCAGTGACTCACGGACAGGGGGCACTGAAGCTTTCTTT. Its protein is CASSDSRTGGTEAFF.

V and J are TRBV5-6 and TRBJ1-6; D is undetermined. This CDR3 region has 15 residues. V was pared by 1 base and J by 5 bases, with 10 bases between. Germline CDR1 reads SGHDT; CDR2 reads YYEEEE. The CDR3 region is CASSLIGGNNSPLHF. The CDR3 DNA reads as TGTGCCAGCAGCTTGATCGGAGGGAATAATTCACCCCTCCACTTT.

The chain carries TRBV7-9 and TRBJ2-1; 9 bases map to TRBD2. Germline lookup yields CDR1 SEHNR and CDR2 FQNEAQ (reference sequence). The CDR3 has 15 residues. V lost 6 bases and J lost 6; bases outside the gene matches: 9. CDR3 sequence reads: CASRPLRGRANEQFF. CDR3 bases: TGTGCCAGCAGGCCTCTTCGCGGGAGGGCCAATGAGCAGTTCTTC.

The chain employs TRBV4-1 and TRBJ1-5; the match to TRBD1 covers 9 bases. The CDR3 contains 14 residues. Trimming took 3 bases from V and 7 from J; bases not matched to a gene: 4. CDR1 MGHRA and CDR2 YSYEKL come from the germline V gene. The CDR3 region is CASSQDRGGQPQHF. The CDR3 DNA sequence: TGCGCCAGCAGCCAGGACAGGGGCGGGCAGCCCCAGCATTTT.

The chain employs TRBV10-2 and TRBJ2-5; tentatively, D is TRBD1 (6 bases). CDR1 and CDR2 from the germline V gene are WSHSY and SAAADI. The length of the CDR3 is 13 residues. V lost 4 bases and J lost 1, with 7 bases in between. The DNA for the CDR3 is TGCGCCAGCAGTGGGGGGCGCCAAGAGACCCAGTACTTC. Translated: CASSGGRQETQYF.

J is TRBJ2-1 and V is TRBV10-3; D is possibly TRBD2 (5 bases). Germline lookup yields CDR1 ENHRY and CDR2 SYGVKD. V dropped 6 bases and J dropped 5 bases, with 11 bases sitting between them. The CDR3 totals 13 residues. The CDR3 sequence: CAISGNGNNEQFF. In nucleotides, the CDR3 is TGTGCCATCAGCGGGAATGGGAACAATGAGCAGTTCTTC.

The rearrangement uses TRBV5-1 and TRBJ2-1; 11 bases are shared with TRBD2. CDR1 is SGHRS and CDR2 is YFSETQ in the germline V gene. There are 13 residues in the CDR3. The V and J ends lost 0 bases and 15 bases, in that order; junction bases with no gene match: 5. The CDR3 region is CASSLELAGVMFF. In nucleotides, the CDR3 is TGCGCCAGCAGCTTGGAACTAGCGGGAGTGATGTTCTTC.